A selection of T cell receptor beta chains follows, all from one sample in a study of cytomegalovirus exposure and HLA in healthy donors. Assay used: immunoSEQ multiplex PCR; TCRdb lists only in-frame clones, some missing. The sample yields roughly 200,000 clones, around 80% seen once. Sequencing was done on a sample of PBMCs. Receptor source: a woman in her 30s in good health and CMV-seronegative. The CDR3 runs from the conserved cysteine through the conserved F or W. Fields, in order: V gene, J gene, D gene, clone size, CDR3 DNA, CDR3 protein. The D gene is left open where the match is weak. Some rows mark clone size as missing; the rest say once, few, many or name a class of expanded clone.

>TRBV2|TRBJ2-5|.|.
TGTGCCAGCAGCCTTTCCCCTAGCGTCCGGGAGACCCAGTACTTC
CASSLSPSVRETQYF
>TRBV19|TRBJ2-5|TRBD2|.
TGTGCCAGTAGTCCCGGGACTAGCGGGAGTGAAGAGACCCAGTACTTC
CASSPGTSGSEETQYF
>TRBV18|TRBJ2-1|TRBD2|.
TGTGCCAGCTCACGGGGACTAGCGGGGATGAACAATGAGCAGTTCTTC
CASSRGLAGMNNEQFF
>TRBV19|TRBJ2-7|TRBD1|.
TGTGCCACTGGACAGGGGAATATAGGGCAGCAGTACTTC
CATGQGNIGQQYF
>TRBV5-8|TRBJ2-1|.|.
TGTGCCAGCAGTCGGGGGAGGGGGACCTACAATGAGCAGTTCTTC
CASSRGRGTYNEQFF
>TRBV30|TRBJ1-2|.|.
TGTGCCTGGAGCGGGACTGCCAGGCTTTATGGCTACACCTTC
CAWSGTARLYGYTF
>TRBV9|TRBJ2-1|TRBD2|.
TGTGCCAGCAGCTTACCCGGGACTAAGGATGAGCAGTTCTTC
CASSLPGTKDEQFF
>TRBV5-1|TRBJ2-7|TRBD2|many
TGCGCCAGCAGTCAGGGACTAGCGGGAGAAGGCGAGCAGTACTTC
CASSQGLAGEGEQYF
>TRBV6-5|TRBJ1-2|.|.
TGTGCCAGCAGACAGGGCAGAGAGAACTATGGCTACACCTTC
CASRQGRENYGYTF
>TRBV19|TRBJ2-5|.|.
TGTGCCAGTAAGTGGGCACGCGAGACCCAGTACTTC
CASKWARETQYF
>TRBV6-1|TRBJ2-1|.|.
TGTGCCAGCAGCGTCTCACAAGGGGATGAGCAGTTCTTC
CASSVSQGDEQFF
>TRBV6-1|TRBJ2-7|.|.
TGTGCCAGCAGTGATGAGAGGGTCTACGAGCAGTACTTC
CASSDERVYEQYF
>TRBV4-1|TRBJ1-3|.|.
TGCGCCAGCAGCCAAGTCCGCAGGGAAGGCTCTGGAAACACCATATATTTT
CASSQVRREGSGNTIYF
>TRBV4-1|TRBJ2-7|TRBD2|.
TGCGCCAGCAGCCAAGAAGGGGAGGGCGGGGGCGAGCAGTACTTC
CASSQEGEGGGEQYF
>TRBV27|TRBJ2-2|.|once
TGTGCCAGCAGTCAGCCAGCGGGCTTCCACACCGGGGAGCTGTTTTTT
CASSQPAGFHTGELFF
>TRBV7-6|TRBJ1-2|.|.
TGTGCCAGCAGCTTGGCCGGGGGACCAGCCAATGGCTACACCTTC
CASSLAGGPANGYTF
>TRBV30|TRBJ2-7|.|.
TGTGCCTGGAGCCTCGGGGGGCCGCCCTACGAGCAGTACTTC
CAWSLGGPPYEQYF
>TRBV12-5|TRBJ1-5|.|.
TGTGCTAGTGGTTTACCAAGGGACTCAAATCAGCCCCAGCATTTT
CASGLPRDSNQPQHF
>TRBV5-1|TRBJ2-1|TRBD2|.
TGCGCCAGCAGCTTGTCGGGGACGGGACTAACTGAGCAGTTCTTC
CASSLSGTGLTEQFF
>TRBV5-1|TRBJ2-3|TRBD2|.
TGCGCCAGCAGCCCCGGGCGGGGGGTTGAAGATACGCAGTATTTT
CASSPGRGVEDTQYF
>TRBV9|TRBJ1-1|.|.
TGTGCCAGCGGACAGCTTTCGAACACTGAAGCTTTCTTT
CASGQLSNTEAFF